This TCR beta chain derives from a study of cytomegalovirus exposure and HLA in healthy donors. Study-level findings and limits: The study had only CMV serostatus as immune exposure information.

Primers for the PCR totalled 60 Vbeta and 13 Jbeta. Clones were read by immunoSEQ multiplex PCR, and TCRdb kept only the in-frame ones, dropping some. With more than 55,000 clones in the sample, the ten largest clones hold over 4%. The CDR3 has 14 residues. V was trimmed by 0 bases and J by 4 bases, leaving 10 bases between them. Per the germline V gene, CDR1 is MNHEY and CDR2 is SMNVEV (reference sequence). In the case of this clone: Antigen specificity is unknown.

The chain has TRBV27 and TRBJ2-7; D might be TRBD2 (5 bases). This receptor was taken from a woman aged 40 to 50 in good health and CMV-seropositive. Sequenced input: PBMCs. The CDR3 coding sequence is TGTGCCAGCAGTTTATCCGGCCGGGGTTACGAGCAGTACTTC. This encodes CASSLSGRGYEQYF.